The sample holds many counts of the clone carrying this TCR beta chain. What it binds is not known. The sample is drawn from a study of T-cell reconstitution after alpha-beta-depleted transplantation in children. Study-wide points: T-cell numbers and diversity, one year after transplant, stemmed largely from T cells that were newly produced. Some patients owed their high day-60 TCRbeta diversity to surviving recipient T cells and thymic progenitors.

The CDR3 loop spans 14 amino acids. V was pared by 8 bases and J by 5 bases, with 17 bases between. CDR1 and CDR2 from the germline V gene are SNHLY and FYNNEI. During its preparation, the TCRbeta library received unique molecular identifiers. TCRdb reanalysed the PCR reads using MiXCR and keeps one entry per CDR3 protein. Of 500,000 to 750,000 distinct CDR3 sequences listed, over 10% were seen once; the top ten hold about 2.2%. The gene calls are TRBV2 and TRBJ2-3; either TRBD1 or TRBD2 may supply D (6 bases each). This sample comprised PBMCs, mostly from graft donor cells, obtained 360 days after TCRalphabeta/CD19-depleted stem cell transplant. The TCR was taken from a male patient between 10 and 17 years old who had a stem cell transplant for acute myeloid leukemia, so the T cells may come from the graft donor. This CDR3 is CASHGGLLRDTQYF. CDR3 coding DNA: TGTGCCAGCCACGGGGGCCTTTTACGAGATACGCAGTATTTT.